This passage covers 4 T cell receptor beta chains from one sample sequenced in a study of shared clonotypes between healthy human individuals. Sequencing used immunoSEQ multiplex PCR; TCRdb keeps in-frame clones, though not all of them. The repertoire holds over a million clones, with about 96% as singletons. Specimen: naive CD4+ T cells sorted from blood. Described subset: CD45RA+ positively selected. The receptors stem from a man aged 30 to 45 in good health.

The table lists this clone with a count of one. The V and J genes are TRBV2 and TRBJ2-1; no clear D. V was trimmed by 2 bases and J by 4 bases, leaving 12 bases between them. The CDR3 consists of 15 residues. Germline CDR1 and CDR2: SNHLY and FYNNEI. The CDR3 DNA reads TGTGCCAGCAGTGAATCTCAAGGACCATACAATGAGCAGTTCTTC. The encoded protein is CASSESQGPYNEQFF.

This chain connects TRBV7-9 to TRBJ2-1; the match to TRBD1 covers 9 bases. Germline-derived CDR1 and CDR2 are SEHNR and FQNEAQ (reference sequence). The CDR3 is 15 residues long. The V gene end was trimmed by 4 bases and the J gene end by 4 bases; junction bases not matched to a gene: 5. The CDR3 loop reads CASSSGTGYYNEQFF. The DNA for the CDR3 is TGTGCCAGCAGCTCCGGGACAGGGTATTACAATGAGCAGTTCTTC.

The gene calls are TRBV7-2 and TRBJ1-3; D call uncertain. Germline V lookup: CDR1 SGHTA, CDR2 FQGNSA. With 1 base removed from V and 5 bases from J, the gap between germline ends came to 12 bases. This CDR3 spans 15 amino acids. CDR3 protein: CASSLVKGIRNTIYF. In nucleotides, the CDR3 is TGTGCCAGCAGCTTAGTTAAAGGGATTAGAAACACCATATATTTT. Supplemented by reference TRBV7-2 and TRBJ1-3, the full variable domain reads GAGVSQSPSNKVTEKGKDVELRCDPISGHTALYWYRQSLGQGLEFLIYFQGNSAPDKSGLPSDRFSAERTGGSVSTLTIQRTQQEDSAVYLCASSLVKGIRNTIYFGEGSWLTVV.

This chain joins TRBV7-3 and TRBJ2-6; D call uncertain. Per the germline V gene, CDR1 is SGHTA and CDR2 is FQGTGA. V shed 0 bases and J shed 0 bases, with 6 bases lying between them. The CDR3 covers 16 residues. CDR3 residues: CASSLTSGSGANVLTF. The DNA of the CDR3 is TGTGCCAGCAGCTTAACGTCCGGCTCTGGGGCCAACGTCCTGACTTTC.